This T cell receptor (beta chain) comes out of a study of blood T cell repertoires in COVID-19. Across the whole study: Donors in the United States, Italy and Spain gave samples during acute or convalescent COVID-19. PBMCs, B-cell-depleted T cells, or T cells provided the cDNA or gDNA that made up the material.

Authors' processing steps: By means of reference gene primer amplification, nucleated cell counts were estimated. Libraries were prepared by immunoSEQ multiplex PCR; TCRdb keeps only in-frame clonotypes and omits some of them. From that table come the V and J calls and clone size; the DNA was used to work out D and trimming. The sample lists roughly 180,000 clones, approximately 85% occurring once. The CDR3 is 13 amino acids. The V end lost 7 bases, the J end lost 0 bases, and 12 bases lay between the germline ends. Germline V gene data show CDR1 as SQVTM and CDR2 as ANQGSEA. Those enrolled in Seattle joined during active infection and were followed longitudinally afterward.

The sample taken for sequencing was peripheral blood. The origin of this receptor is a man at least 80 years old with COVID-19, enrolled during active disease. The rearrangement uses TRBV29-1 and TRBJ1-1; D remains ambiguous. CDR3 bases: TGCAGCGCCCGAGCACAGCTGAACACTGAAGCTTTCTTT. Translating gives CSARAQLNTEAFF. The whole variable domain, remainder taken from reference TRBV29-1 and TRBJ1-1, is SAVISQKPSRDICQRGTSLTIQCQVDSQVTMMFWYRQQPGQSLTLIATANQGSEATYESGFVIDKFPISRPNLTFSTLTVSNMSPEDSSIYLCSARAQLNTEAFFGQGTRLTVV.